The clone carrying this T cell receptor (beta chain) was seen a handful of times. The V gene's germline CDR1 is DFQATT and CDR2 SNEGSKA (reference sequence). The CDR3 has 15 residues. The germline V and J ends were trimmed by 6 bases and 3 bases, with 19 bases remaining between them. The source of the sample is a study of spatial heterogeneity in lung cancer. Study as a whole: The study sequenced follow-up PBMC samples when they were available, at a median of approximately 2 years after resection. The study consistently detected more beta-chain than alpha-chain sequences.

MiXCR, applied by TCRdb to the 5' RACE reads, yields one record per CDR3 protein. The profile shows about 50,000 distinct CDR3 sequences, less than 9.5% of them singletons. The time point: blood at routine non-recurrence follow-up after resection. In each case, whole RNA from tumor, nontumor lung or frozen PBMC was sequenced unsorted. The TCR comes from a female donor with early-stage non-small cell lung cancer. This specimen consisted of PBMCs, obtained at follow-up. V gene TRBV20-1 combines with J gene TRBJ2-3; tentatively, D is TRBD1 or TRBD2 (5 bases each). The CDR3 DNA sequence: TGCAGTGCCCCGCGTGTAGAGGGGCGGACAGATACGCAGTATTTT. As protein: CSAPRVEGRTDTQYF.